What follows is one TCR beta chain and its context. This entry comes from a study of cytomegalovirus exposure and HLA in healthy donors. Sequenced by immunoSEQ multiplex PCR; TCRdb stores in-frame clones only, minus some. The data hold 250,000 to 350,000 clones, with 86% observed a single time. From germline, CDR1 is MDHEN and CDR2 SYDVKM. V was pared by 5 bases and J by 4 bases, with 7 bases of the junction left unmatched. The CDR3 length is 14 residues. V usage is TRBV28 and J usage is TRBJ1-2, with 7 bases aligning to TRBD1. This clonotype was sampled from a woman aged 18-29 years in good health and CMV-seronegative. Sample: PBMCs. In DNA, the CDR3 is TGTGCCAGCAGTCCGGGGACAGACATCTATGGCTACACCTTC. It is translated as CASSPGTDIYGYTF.